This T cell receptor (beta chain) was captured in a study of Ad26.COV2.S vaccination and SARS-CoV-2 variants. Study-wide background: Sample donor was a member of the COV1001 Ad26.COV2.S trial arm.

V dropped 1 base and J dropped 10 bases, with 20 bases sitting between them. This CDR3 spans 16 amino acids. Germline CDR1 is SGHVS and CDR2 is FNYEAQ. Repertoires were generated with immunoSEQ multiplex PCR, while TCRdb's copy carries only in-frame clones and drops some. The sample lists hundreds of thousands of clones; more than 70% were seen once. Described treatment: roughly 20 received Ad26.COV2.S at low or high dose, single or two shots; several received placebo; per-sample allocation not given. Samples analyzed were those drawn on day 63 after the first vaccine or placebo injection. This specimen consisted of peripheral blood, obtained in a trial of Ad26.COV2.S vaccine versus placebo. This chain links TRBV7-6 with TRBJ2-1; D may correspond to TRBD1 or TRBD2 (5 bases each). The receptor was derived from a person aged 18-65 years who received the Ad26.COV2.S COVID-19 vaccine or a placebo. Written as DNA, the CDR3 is TGTGCCAGCAGCTTAGGAACCGGGACCCTGACAGCGGAGCAGTTCTTC. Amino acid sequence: CASSLGTGTLTAEQFF.